This TCR beta chain was observed in a study of neoadjuvant anti-PD-1 for oral cavity cancer. Study context: Most patients had three to four biweekly doses of 3 mg/kg nivolumab before resection. Patients without progression received a fourth nivolumab dose around day 43, then surgical resection on days 50-56. Study results and limitations: TCR analyses covered only a few patients per response group.

Worth noting for this clone: Its antigen is as yet unknown.

Assay used: immunoSEQ multiplex PCR; TCRdb lists only in-frame clones, some missing. The repertoire holds roughly 14,000 clones, with about 77% as singletons. Time point: after neoadjuvant nivolumab, at surgical resection. These oral cavity squamous cell carcinomas were HPV-negative and locally advanced. This material consisted of PBMCs, taken after nivolumab (anti-PD-1) treatment. The origin of this receptor is a person aged 40 to 85 with oral cavity squamous cell carcinoma.

The CDR3: CASSPIDRARLDYEQYF. The CDR3 nucleotides read TGTGCCAGCAGTCCGATCGACAGGGCCAGGCTCGACTACGAGCAGTACTTC. V and J are TRBV28 and TRBJ2-7; TRBD1 agrees at 7 bases. The CDR3 totals 17 residues. The V gene end was trimmed by 5 bases and the J gene end by 3 bases; junction bases not matched to a gene: 16. Germline CDR1 is MDHEN and CDR2 is SYDVKM.